The present T cell receptor (beta chain) was sequenced within a study of blood T cell repertoires in COVID-19. Study overall: Sources were T cells, B-cell-depleted T cells, or PBMCs; the material itself was cDNA or gDNA.

Cohorts were based on clinical histories the participants reported. Cohort 3 recovered donors had two negative PCRs, clearance, or symptom resolution. Germline assignment: CDR1 LGHDT and CDR2 YNNKEL (reference sequence). After removal of 3 bases from V and 3 bases from J, the junction contained 5 bases not matched to a gene. The CDR3 extends over 16 amino acids. TCRdb's copy holds only in-frame clones and misses some; the assay was immunoSEQ multiplex PCR. The sample yields more than 350,000 clones, roughly nine tenths seen once. The rearrangement links TRBV3-1 (or the pseudogene TRBV3-2) to TRBJ2-5, with TRBD2 matching 12 bases. This TCR derives from a man younger than 35 who had recovered from COVID-19. The source material was PBMCs or T cells enriched from blood (not recorded which). This CDR3 reads CASSHSTSGGEETQYF. The CDR3 DNA follows: TGTGCCAGCAGCCATTCGACTAGCGGGGGAGAAGAGACCCAGTACTTC.